The T cell receptor (beta chain) described here comes from a study of neurological immune-mediated disorders. Study-level points and caveats: No expanded-clone CDR3 amino acid sequence recurred across subjects, suggesting private TCR-beta repertoires.

Some 960,000 sorted CD4+ or CD8+ T cells made each library. The authors produced cDNA by 5'RACE using 10-nucleotide random UMIs. A single record per CDR3 protein comes from TCRdb applying MiXCR to the 5' RACE reads. The sample has 15,000 to 20,000 distinct CDR3 sequences, roughly 10% seen once. The CDR3 extends over 16 amino acids. V lost 0 bases to trimming and J lost 5 bases; unmatched junction nucleotides: 10. Per the germline V gene, CDR1 is DFQATT and CDR2 is SNEGSKA (reference sequence). By its share, this clonotype is medium-sized. Its antigen is undetermined. The sequencing input was CD8+ T cells from blood. The TCR was taken from a woman aged 45 to 65 in good health. The gene calls are TRBV20-1 and TRBJ2-3; 8 bases are shared with TRBD2. The CDR3 sequence is CSARDPLREEVDTQYF. DNA of the CDR3: TGCAGTGCTAGAGACCCCTTGCGGGAGGAGGTAGATACGCAGTATTTT.